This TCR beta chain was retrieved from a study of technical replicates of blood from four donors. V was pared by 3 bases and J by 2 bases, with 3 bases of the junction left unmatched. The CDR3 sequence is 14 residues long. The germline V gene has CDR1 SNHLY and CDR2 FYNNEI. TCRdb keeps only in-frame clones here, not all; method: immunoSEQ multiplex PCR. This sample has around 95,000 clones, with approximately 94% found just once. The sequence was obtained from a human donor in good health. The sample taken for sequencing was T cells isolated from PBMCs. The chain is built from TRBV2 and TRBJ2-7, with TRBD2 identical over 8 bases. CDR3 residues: CASSETSVTYEQYF. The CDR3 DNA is TGTGCCAGCAGTGAGACTAGCGTTACCTACGAGCAGTACTTC.